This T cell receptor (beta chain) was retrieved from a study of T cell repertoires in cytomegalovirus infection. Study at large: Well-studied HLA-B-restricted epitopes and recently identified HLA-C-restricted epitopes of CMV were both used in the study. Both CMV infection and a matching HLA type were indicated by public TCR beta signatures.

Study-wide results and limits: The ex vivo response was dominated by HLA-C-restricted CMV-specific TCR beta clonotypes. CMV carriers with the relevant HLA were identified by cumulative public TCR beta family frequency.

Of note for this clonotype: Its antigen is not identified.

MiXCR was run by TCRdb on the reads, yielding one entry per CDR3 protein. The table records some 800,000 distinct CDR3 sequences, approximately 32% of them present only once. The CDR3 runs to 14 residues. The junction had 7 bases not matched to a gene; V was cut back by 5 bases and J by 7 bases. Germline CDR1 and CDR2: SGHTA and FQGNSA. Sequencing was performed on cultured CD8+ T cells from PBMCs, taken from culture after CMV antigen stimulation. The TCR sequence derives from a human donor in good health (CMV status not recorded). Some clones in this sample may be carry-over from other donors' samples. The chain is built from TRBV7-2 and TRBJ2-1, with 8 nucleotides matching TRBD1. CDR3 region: CASSTRQGTNEQFF. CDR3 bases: TGTGCCAGCAGCACACGACAGGGGACGAATGAGCAGTTCTTC.